This T cell receptor beta chain was observed in a study of blood T cell repertoires in COVID-19. As for the study in general: PBMCs, B-cell-depleted T cells, or T cells provided the cDNA or gDNA that made up the material.

The length of the CDR3 is 14 residues. Germline V CDR1 and CDR2: SGDLS, YYNGEE. Trimming shortened V by 1 base and J by 3 bases, and 11 bases separated the two germline ends. Original handling: Reference gene primer amplification gave nucleated cell count estimates. Data came from immunoSEQ multiplex PCR; TCRdb stores just in-frame clones and leaves some out. That table is the source of V, J and clone size, and D and trimming were worked out from the DNA. The sample yields roughly 200,000 clones, 75% to 90% seen once. Followed over time, Seattle patients had been enrolled while infection was active. The clonotype originates from a woman aged 35 to 49 with COVID-19, enrolled during active disease. The V gene is TRBV9, the J gene TRBJ2-7; TRBD1 is a possible D gene (6 bases). Sample: peripheral blood. As DNA, the CDR3 is TGTGCCAGCAGCGTAAAGGGGGTGGGCTACGAGCAGTACTTC. Protein sequence: CASSVKGVGYEQYF.